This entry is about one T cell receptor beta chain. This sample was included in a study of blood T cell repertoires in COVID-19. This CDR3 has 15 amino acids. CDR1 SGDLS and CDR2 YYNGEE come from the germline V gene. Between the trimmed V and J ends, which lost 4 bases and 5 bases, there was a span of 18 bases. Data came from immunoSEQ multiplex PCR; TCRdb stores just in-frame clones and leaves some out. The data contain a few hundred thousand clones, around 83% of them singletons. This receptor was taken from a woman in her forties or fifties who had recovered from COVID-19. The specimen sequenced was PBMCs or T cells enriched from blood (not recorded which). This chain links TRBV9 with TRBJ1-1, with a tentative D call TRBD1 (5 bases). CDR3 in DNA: TGTGCCAGCAGCCAGGGTGTGAAGGTGGGGACTGAAGCTTTCTTT. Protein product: CASSQGVKVGTEAFF.